This T cell receptor beta chain was recovered during a study of neurological immune-mediated disorders. Via MiXCR, TCRdb re-called the 5' RACE reads, giving one row per CDR3 protein. The sample has some 50,000 distinct CDR3 sequences, roughly 24% seen once. The CDR3 has 17 residues. CDR1 is MNHEY and CDR2 is SMNVEV in the germline V gene (reference sequence). J lost 4 bases, V lost 6 bases, and 14 bases had no gene match. The gene calls are TRBV27 and TRBJ2-3; 9 bases align to TRBD2. The clonotype was recovered from a woman in her 70s in good health. Sequenced material: PBMCs. The CDR3 loop is CASSSFVGLAFPDTQYF. The DNA for the CDR3 is TGTGCCAGCAGCTCCTTTGTGGGACTAGCTTTTCCAGATACGCAGTATTTT.